This T cell receptor beta chain was profiled in a study of T cell repertoires in cytomegalovirus infection. About the study: Public TCR beta signature analysis indicated the presence of both CMV infection and matching HLA type. Study-level points and caveats: HLA-C-restricted CMV clonotypes gave the most frequent clonotype in two of eight donors. Frequencies of public TCR beta families were cumulated, and this identified carriers of CMV plus the relevant HLA.

V lost 0 bases to trimming and J lost 9 bases, with 15 bases between them. Germline V gene sequence: CDR1 MNHEY, CDR2 SVGEGT. CDR3 length equals 15 residues. Each CDR3 protein is one row after TCRdb ran MiXCR on the reads. The sample includes around 550,000 distinct CDR3 sequences, about 26% of them seen just once. In this sample, this clonotype turned up a few times. Antigen specificity is unknown. The V and J genes are TRBV6-2 or TRBV6-3 and TRBJ2-1, with D hard to call. The clonotype comes from a human donor in good health (CMV status not recorded). Some clones in this sample may be carry-over from other donors' samples. The sequenced sample consisted of PBMCs. DNA of the CDR3: TGTGCCAGCAGTTACTCGAAAGGGTCCCCGGGTGAGCAGTTCTTC. Amino acids: CASSYSKGSPGEQFF.